This TCR beta chain was sequenced in a study of human T cells and chemical hapten exposure. Study background: Minor pooled library volume differences mainly drove per-sample TCR yield variation.

This clonotype was counted only a few times. Sequencing started from total RNA isolated from unfractionated whole blood. Germline V gene data show CDR1 as SNHLY and CDR2 as FYNNEI. The ends were cut back, 1 base at V and 6 bases at J, with 12 bases in the middle. This CDR3 is built from 15 residues. Unique molecular identifiers were affixed to discrete cDNA molecules within the library. TCRdb re-analysed the 5' RACE reads in MiXCR, keeping a single row per CDR3 protein. This table has tens of thousands of distinct CDR3 sequences, about 8% appearing once. The receptor was derived from a male donor in good health. J is TRBJ1-4 and V is TRBV2; D is unclear. CDR3 DNA: TGTGCCAGCAGTGAAGTTGGAGGGCTGGATGAAAAACTGTTTTTT. It translates to CASSEVGGLDEKLFF.